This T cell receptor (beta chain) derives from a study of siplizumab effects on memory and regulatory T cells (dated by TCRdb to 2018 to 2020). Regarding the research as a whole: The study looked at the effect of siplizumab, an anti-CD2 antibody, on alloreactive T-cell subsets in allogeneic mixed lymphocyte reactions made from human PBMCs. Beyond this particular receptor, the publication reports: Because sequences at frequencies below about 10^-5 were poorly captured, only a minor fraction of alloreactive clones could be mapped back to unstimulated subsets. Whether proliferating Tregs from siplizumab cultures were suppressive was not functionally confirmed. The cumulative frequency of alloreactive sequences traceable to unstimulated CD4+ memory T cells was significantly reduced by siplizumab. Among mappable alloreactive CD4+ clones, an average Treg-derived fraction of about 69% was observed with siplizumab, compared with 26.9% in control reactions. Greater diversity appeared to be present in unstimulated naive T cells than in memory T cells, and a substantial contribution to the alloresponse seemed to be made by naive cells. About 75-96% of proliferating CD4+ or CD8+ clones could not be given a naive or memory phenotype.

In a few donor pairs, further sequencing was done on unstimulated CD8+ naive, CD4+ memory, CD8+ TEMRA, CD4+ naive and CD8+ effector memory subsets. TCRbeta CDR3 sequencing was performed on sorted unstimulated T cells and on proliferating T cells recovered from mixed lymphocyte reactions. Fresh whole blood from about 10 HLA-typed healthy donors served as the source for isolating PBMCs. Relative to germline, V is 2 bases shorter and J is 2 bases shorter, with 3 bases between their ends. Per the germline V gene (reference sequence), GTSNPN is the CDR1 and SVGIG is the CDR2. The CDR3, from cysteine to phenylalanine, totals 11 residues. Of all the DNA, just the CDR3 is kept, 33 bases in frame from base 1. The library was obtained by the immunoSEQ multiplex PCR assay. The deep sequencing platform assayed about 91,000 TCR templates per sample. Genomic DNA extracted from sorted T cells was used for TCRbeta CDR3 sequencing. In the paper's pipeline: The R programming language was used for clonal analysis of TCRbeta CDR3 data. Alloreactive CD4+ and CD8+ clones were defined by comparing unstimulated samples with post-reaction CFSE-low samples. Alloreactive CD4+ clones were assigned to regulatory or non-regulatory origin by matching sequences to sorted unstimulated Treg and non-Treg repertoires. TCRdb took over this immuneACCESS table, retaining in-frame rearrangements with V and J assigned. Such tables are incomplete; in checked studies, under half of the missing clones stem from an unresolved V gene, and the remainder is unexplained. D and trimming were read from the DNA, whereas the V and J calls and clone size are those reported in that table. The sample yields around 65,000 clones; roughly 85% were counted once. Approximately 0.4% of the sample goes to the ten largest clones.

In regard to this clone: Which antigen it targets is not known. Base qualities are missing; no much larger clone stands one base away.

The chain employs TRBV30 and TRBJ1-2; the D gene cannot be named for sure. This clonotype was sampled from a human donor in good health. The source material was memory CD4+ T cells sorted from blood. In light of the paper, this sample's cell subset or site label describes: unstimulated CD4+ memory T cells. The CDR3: CAWSNNYGYTF. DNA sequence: TGTGCCTGGAGTAACAACTATGGCTACACCTTC.